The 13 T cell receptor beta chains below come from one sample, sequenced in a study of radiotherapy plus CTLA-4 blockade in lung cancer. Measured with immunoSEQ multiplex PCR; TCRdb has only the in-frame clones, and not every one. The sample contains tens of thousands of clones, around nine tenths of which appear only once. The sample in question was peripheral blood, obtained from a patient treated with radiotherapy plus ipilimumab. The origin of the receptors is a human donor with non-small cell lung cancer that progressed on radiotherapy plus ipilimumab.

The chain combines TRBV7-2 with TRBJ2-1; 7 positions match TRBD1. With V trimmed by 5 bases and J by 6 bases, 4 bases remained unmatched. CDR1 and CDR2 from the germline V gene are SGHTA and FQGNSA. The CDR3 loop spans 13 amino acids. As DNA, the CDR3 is TGTGCCAGCAGCACTTGGGACAGCAATGAGCAGTTCTTC. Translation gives CASSTWDSNEQFF.

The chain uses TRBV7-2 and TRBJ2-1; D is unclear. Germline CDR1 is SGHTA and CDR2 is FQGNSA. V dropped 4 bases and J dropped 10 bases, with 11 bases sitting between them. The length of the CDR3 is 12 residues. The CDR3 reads CASSSQVGEQFF. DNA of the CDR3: TGTGCCAGCAGCTCCCAGGTGGGAGAGCAGTTCTTC.

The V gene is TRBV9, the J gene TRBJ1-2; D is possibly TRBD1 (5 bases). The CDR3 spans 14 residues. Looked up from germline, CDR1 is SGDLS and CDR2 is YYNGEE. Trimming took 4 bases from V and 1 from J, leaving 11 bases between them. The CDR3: CASSRGDGNYGYTF. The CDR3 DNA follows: TGTGCCAGCAGCCGGGGGGACGGTAACTATGGCTACACCTTC.

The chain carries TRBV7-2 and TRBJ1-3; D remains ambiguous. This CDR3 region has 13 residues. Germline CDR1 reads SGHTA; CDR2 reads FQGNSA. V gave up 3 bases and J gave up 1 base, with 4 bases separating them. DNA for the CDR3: TGTGCCAGCAGCTTGTTTTCTGGAAACACCATATATTTT. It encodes CASSLFSGNTIYF.

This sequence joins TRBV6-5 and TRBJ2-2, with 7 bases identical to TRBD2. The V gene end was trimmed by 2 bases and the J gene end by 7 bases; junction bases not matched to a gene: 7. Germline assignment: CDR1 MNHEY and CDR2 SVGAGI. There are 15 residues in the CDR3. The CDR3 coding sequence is TGTGCCAGCAGTTACCAGCTAGCGGTCGGCGGGGAGCTGTTTTTT. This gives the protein CASSYQLAVGGELFF.

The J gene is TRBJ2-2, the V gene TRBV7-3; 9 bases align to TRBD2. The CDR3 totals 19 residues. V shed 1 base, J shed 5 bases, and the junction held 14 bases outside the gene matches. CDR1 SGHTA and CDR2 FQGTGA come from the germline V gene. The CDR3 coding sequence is TGTGCCAGCAGCTTAATAATTAATGGCGGGAGGGCGGGAACCGGGGAGCTGTTTTTT. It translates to CASSLIINGGRAGTGELFF.

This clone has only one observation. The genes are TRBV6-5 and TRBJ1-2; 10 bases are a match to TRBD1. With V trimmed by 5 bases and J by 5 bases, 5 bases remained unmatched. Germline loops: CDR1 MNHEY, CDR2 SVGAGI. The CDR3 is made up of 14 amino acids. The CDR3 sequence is CASSPGQGWYGYTF. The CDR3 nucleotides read TGTGCCAGCAGTCCGGGACAGGGGTGGTATGGCTACACCTTC.

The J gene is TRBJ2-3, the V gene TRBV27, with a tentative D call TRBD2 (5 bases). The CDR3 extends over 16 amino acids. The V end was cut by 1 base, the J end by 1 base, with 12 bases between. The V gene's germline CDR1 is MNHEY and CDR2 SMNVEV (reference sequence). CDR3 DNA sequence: TGTGCCAGCAGTTTATTGGGCGGGTGGGGCACAGATACGCAGTATTTT. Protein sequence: CASSLLGGWGTDTQYF.

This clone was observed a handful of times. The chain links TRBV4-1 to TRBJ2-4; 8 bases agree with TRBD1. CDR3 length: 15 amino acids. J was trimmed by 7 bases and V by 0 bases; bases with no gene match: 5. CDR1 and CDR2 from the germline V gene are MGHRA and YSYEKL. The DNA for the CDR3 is TGCGCCAGCAGCCAAGATTTTAGGACAGGGAACATTCAGTACTTC. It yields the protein CASSQDFRTGNIQYF.

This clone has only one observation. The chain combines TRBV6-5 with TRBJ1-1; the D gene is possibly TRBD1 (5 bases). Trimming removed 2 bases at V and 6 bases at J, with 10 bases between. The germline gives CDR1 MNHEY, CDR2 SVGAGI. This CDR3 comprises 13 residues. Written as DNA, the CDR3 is TGTGCCAGCAGTTACGGGGTAGGGGCTGAAGCTTTCTTT. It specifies CASSYGVGAEAFF.

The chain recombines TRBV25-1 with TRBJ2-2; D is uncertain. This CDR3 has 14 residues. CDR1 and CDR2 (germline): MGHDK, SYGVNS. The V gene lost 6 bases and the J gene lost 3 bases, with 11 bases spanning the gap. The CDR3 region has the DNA TGTGCCAGCAGCAGAACAGTAGACACCGGGGAGCTGTTTTTT. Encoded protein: CASSRTVDTGELFF.

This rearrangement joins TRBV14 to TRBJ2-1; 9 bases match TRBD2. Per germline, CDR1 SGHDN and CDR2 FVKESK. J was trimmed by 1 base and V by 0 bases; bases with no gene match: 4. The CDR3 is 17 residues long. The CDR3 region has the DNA TGTGCCAGCAGCCAAGATTGGGCGGGAGGGTCCTACAATGAGCAGTTCTTC. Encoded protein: CASSQDWAGGSYNEQFF.

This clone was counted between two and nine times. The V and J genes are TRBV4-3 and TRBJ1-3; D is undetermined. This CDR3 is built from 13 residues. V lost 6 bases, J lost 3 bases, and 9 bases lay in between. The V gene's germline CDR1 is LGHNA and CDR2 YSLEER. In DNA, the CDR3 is TGCGCCAGCAGTTCGGGCATTGGAAACACCATATATTTT. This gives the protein CASSSGIGNTIYF.